A selection of T cell receptor beta chains follows, all from one sample in a study of T cells in Graves' hyperthyroidism and ophthalmopathy. TCRdb recomputed calls from the multiplex PCR reads with MiXCR, one row per CDR3 protein. The sample lists roughly 560,000 distinct CDR3 sequences; approximately 14% were seen once. The sequencing input was blood. Every receptor here comes from a woman between 35 and 50 years old with Graves' ophthalmopathy. The CDR3 runs from the conserved cysteine through the conserved F or W. The D gene is left open where the match is weak. Not all rows give a size; the values are once, few, many and, for expanded clones, a class.

clone_size	v_call	d_call	j_call	cdr3_nt	cdr3_aa
many	TRBV19	.	TRBJ2-5	TGTGCCAGTCACACGCCCCCGGGGACCCAGTACTTC	CASHTPPGTQYF
few	TRBV4-1	.	TRBJ2-5	TGCGCCAGCAGCCAAGTCTCATCACTTGGGTACCAAGAGACCCAGTACTTC	CASSQVSSLGYQETQYF
many	TRBV4-2	.	TRBJ2-7	TGTGCCAGCAGCCAAGACAGGGGTACCTACGAGCAGTACTTC	CASSQDRGTYEQYF
many	TRBV5-1	TRBD2	TRBJ2-7	TGCGCCAGCAGCTTGACTAGCGGGTCGTTCTACGAGCAGTACTTC	CASSLTSGSFYEQYF
many	TRBV28	TRBD1	TRBJ2-7	TGTGCCAGCAGCACGACAGGGTACGAGCAGTACTTC	CASSTTGYEQYF
.	TRBV9	.	TRBJ2-2	TGTGCCAGCAGCGTCCGCCCCACTGGGGTACTGAGTAGGGAGCTGTTTTTT	CASSVRPTGVLSRELFF
many	TRBV12-3/TRBV12-4	TRBD1	TRBJ1-1	TGTGCCAGCAGTCCCCAGGGGGCGGGGATAGGCACTGAAGCTTTCTTT	CASSPQGAGIGTEAFF
many	TRBV20-1	.	TRBJ1-1	TGCAGTGCTCTCGTGTATAAGGAAGCTTTCTTT	CSALVYKEAFF
many	TRBV2	TRBD1	TRBJ2-2	TGTGCCAGCAGATGGACAGGGGGCTCGGCCGGGGAGCTGTTTTTT	CASRWTGGSAGELFF
few	TRBV18	.	TRBJ2-7	TGTGCCAGCTCGACGACAGGACCCTTCTCCTACGAGCAGTACTTC	CASSTTGPFSYEQYF
many	TRBV28	.	TRBJ1-2	TGTGCCAGCAGTTCAACCTCGAGAGGCTACACCTTC	CASSSTSRGYTF
many	TRBV30	.	TRBJ1-1	TGTGCCTGGAGTGTATTCCTGGCAGGGACTGAAGCTTTCTTT	CAWSVFLAGTEAFF
few	TRBV29-1	.	TRBJ1-2	TGCAGCTCGGGGACTAACTATGGCTACACCTTC	CSSGTNYGYTF
many	TRBV20-1	TRBD1	TRBJ2-7	TGCAGTGCTACAATGACAGGGTTCCACGAGCAGTACTTC	CSATMTGFHEQYF
.	TRBV12-3/TRBV12-4	TRBD1	TRBJ1-2	TGTGCCAGCAGTTCGGGGACAGCTAGTGGCTACACCTTC	CASSSGTASGYTF
many	TRBV5-1	.	TRBJ2-4	TGCGCCAGCAGCTATCAGGGAAGAGAGGACATTCAGTACTTC	CASSYQGREDIQYF
.	TRBV12-3/TRBV12-4	TRBD2	TRBJ2-7	TGTGCCAGCAGTCCGAGCGGGAATAGGTACGAGCAGTACTTC	CASSPSGNRYEQYF
many	TRBV28	TRBD1	TRBJ2-7	TGTGCCAGCAGTTTGGGGACAGGGGGTGACGAGCAGTACTTC	CASSLGTGGDEQYF
many	TRBV28	.	TRBJ1-2	TGTGCCAGCAGTTCCTACAGGGTTTCCACCTTC	CASSSYRVSTF
.	TRBV11-2	TRBD2	TRBJ2-2	TGTGCCAGCAGCAAGCTAGCGGGAGCGAACACCGGGGAGCTGTTTTTT	CASSKLAGANTGELFF
many	TRBV2	TRBD2	TRBJ2-2	TGTGCCAGCAGTGACCCTAGCGGTACCACCGGGGAGCTGTTTTTT	CASSDPSGTTGELFF
.	TRBV28	.	TRBJ2-2	TGTGCCAGCAGTCCCCAATCGGGGGAGCTGTTTTTT	CASSPQSGELFF
few	TRBV30	.	TRBJ1-1	TGTGCCTGGAGTGCAGGGCCGAACACTGAAGCTTTCTTT	CAWSAGPNTEAFF
few	TRBV6-2/TRBV6-3	TRBD1	TRBJ2-7	TGTGCCAGCAGTTCGACAGGGAAAACCTACGAGCAGTACTTC	CASSSTGKTYEQYF
many	TRBV29-1	.	TRBJ2-7	TGCAGCGTTGTACTATACGAGCAGTACTTC	CSVVLYEQYF
.	TRBV30	.	TRBJ2-3	TGTGCCTGGAGTGGGGGACTGACATTAACAGATACGCAGTATTTT	CAWSGGLTLTDTQYF
.	TRBV5-1	TRBD1	TRBJ2-5	TGCGCCAGCAGCTTGGTCAGGGACAGGGGCGCAGAGACCCAGTACTTC	CASSLVRDRGAETQYF
many	TRBV27	.	TRBJ2-2	TGTGCCAGCAGTTTGCCCACAGGCACCGGGGAGCTGTTTTTT	CASSLPTGTGELFF
.	TRBV5-1	TRBD1	TRBJ1-1	TGCGCCAGCAGTCATACCGGGACAGGGCCCATTGAAGCTTTCTTT	CASSHTGTGPIEAFF
.	TRBV6-5	TRBD2	TRBJ2-5	TGTGCCAGCAGTTACACTTCTACGCGGGAGCAGACCCAGTACTTC	CASSYTSTREQTQYF
many	TRBV30	.	TRBJ2-5	TGTGCCTGGAGTGGGGGACGGGAGACCCAGTACTTC	CAWSGGRETQYF
many	TRBV29-1	.	TRBJ2-5	TGCAGCGTTGAAACAGGGCGTCAAGAGACCCAGTACTTC	CSVETGRQETQYF
.	TRBV12-3/TRBV12-4	.	TRBJ1-6	TGTGCCAGCAGGATGACTCCTGGGGGTCCACCCCTCCACTTT	CASRMTPGGPPLHF
many	TRBV12-5	.	TRBJ2-6	TGTGCCAGCGGATTGTCTGGGGCCAACGTCCTGACTTTC	CASGLSGANVLTF
many	TRBV19	.	TRBJ1-1	TGTGCCAGTAGTATAACAATCCCCAGGGACCCCACTGAAGCTTTCTTT	CASSITIPRDPTEAFF
.	TRBV20-1	TRBD2	TRBJ2-7	TGCAGTGCTAGGGCCACTGGGGGGGACGAGCAGTACTTC	CSARATGGDEQYF
.	TRBV3-1	.	TRBJ1-3	TGTGCCAGCAGCCAGTGGGAGCTCTCTGGAAACACCATATATTTT	CASSQWELSGNTIYF
many	TRBV7-2	.	TRBJ2-7	TGTGCCAGCAAGGAGGGGGTAGCGGGCTACGAGCAGTACTTC	CASKEGVAGYEQYF
many	TRBV11-2	.	TRBJ2-5	TGTGCCAGCGCAAAGGCGCCTAGTACACAAGAGACCCAGTACTTC	CASAKAPSTQETQYF
many	TRBV6-2/TRBV6-3	.	TRBJ2-5	TGTGCCAGCAGCCCTATCGGGAGAGTAGAGACCCAGTACTTC	CASSPIGRVETQYF
many	TRBV28	TRBD2	TRBJ2-7	TGTGCCAGCAGTTCTGGGACTAGCGGGAGTGGCTACGAGCAGTACTTC	CASSSGTSGSGYEQYF
few	TRBV15	.	TRBJ1-5	TGTGCCACCGGTCGGGGGGCTAATCAGCCCCAGCATTTT	CATGRGANQPQHF
many	TRBV5-1	.	TRBJ2-7	TGCGCCAGCAGCTTGGAAGTCGAGGTCCAGGGTTTCTCCTACGAGCAGTACTTC	CASSLEVEVQGFSYEQYF